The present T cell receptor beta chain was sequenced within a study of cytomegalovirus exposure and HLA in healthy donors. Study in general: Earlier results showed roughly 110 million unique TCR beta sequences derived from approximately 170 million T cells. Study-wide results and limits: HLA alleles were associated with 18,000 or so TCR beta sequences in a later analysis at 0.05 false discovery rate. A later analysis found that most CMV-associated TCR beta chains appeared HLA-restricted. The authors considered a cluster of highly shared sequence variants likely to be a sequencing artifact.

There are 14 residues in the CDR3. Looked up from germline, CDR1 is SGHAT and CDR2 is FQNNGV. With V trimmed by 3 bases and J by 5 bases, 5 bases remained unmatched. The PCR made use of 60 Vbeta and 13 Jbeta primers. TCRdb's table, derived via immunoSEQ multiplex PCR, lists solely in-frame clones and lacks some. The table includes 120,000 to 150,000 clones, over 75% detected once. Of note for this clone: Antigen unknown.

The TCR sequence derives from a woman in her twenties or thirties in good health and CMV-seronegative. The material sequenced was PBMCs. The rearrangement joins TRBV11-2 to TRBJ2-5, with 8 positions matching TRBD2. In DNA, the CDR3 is TGTGCCAGCAGCTTCCGGGGGGGGCGGGAGACCCAGTACTTC. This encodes CASSFRGGRETQYF.